A selection of T cell receptor beta chains follows, all from one sample in a study of blood T cell repertoires in COVID-19. Libraries were prepared by immunoSEQ multiplex PCR; TCRdb keeps only in-frame clonotypes and omits some of them. The sample shows under 450,000 clones, around 86% of them seen only once. The sample was PBMCs or T cells enriched from blood (not recorded which). The receptor source for this set is a woman aged 45-65 years who had recovered from COVID-19. Each CDR3 is given with its conserved first and last residue. Fields, in order: clone size, J gene, V gene, CDR3 protein. A row's size may be missing; if present it is once, few, many or a size class.

few TRBJ2-7 TRBV18 CASSPQALAGSYEQYF
few TRBJ2-7 TRBV20-1 CSASPEKYEQYF
. TRBJ1-3 TRBV29-1 CSVVHGSTIYF
. TRBJ1-6 TRBV7-8 CASSLPGSNNSPLHF
. TRBJ1-2 TRBV20-1 CSARVEGYTF
. TRBJ1-6 TRBV5-1 CASSYGQASNSPLHF
. TRBJ1-5 TRBV19 CASNPHSNQPQHF
. TRBJ1-2 TRBV18 CASSPTGGADYGYTF
. TRBJ2-1 TRBV19 CASSITPGSLVEQFF
few TRBJ1-2 TRBV28 CASGTGVRVNYGYTF
. TRBJ2-1 TRBV18 CASSPLAGNNEQFF
. TRBJ2-1 TRBV6-5 CASSSLGSGSEQFF
. TRBJ1-1 TRBV12-3/TRBV12-4 CASSFGQKAFF
. TRBJ1-2 TRBV11-2 CASSFGQGAYGYTF
. TRBJ1-1 TRBV30 CAWRTSGDTEAFF
. TRBJ2-7 TRBV4-3 CASSQDLAVSYEQYF
. TRBJ1-1 TRBV5-1 CASSLSSAVNTEAFF
. TRBJ2-5 TRBV30 CASGQGATGWETQYF
. TRBJ1-1 TRBV10-3 CAISESTGGHPEAFF
. TRBJ2-6 TRBV19 CASSHGANVLTF
few TRBJ2-5 TRBV2 CASSDRGGETQYF
few TRBJ1-2 TRBV5-1 CASSLEQGNPGKTF
few TRBJ1-1 TRBV11-3 CASSGRQGWNTEAFF
. TRBJ1-1 TRBV12-3/TRBV12-4 CASSPRTEAFF
. TRBJ1-3 TRBV5-4 CASSNRDMPSLVNTIYF
. TRBJ1-1 TRBV19 CASSPPVNTEAFF
. TRBJ1-4 TRBV5-1 CASSSKTGPNEKLFF
. TRBJ2-2 TRBV11-2 CASSLTGTGGTGELFF
. TRBJ1-4 TRBV27 CASKGTGLFEKLFF
. TRBJ2-2 TRBV25-1 CASKGTGGGGELFF
many TRBJ2-3 TRBV28 CASTTSADTQYF
. TRBJ1-2 TRBV6-4 CASIDRGAFLSGYTF
once TRBJ2-1 TRBV5-5 CASSPGTGAYNEQFF
. TRBJ2-3 TRBV30 CAWSLAADTQYF